This T cell receptor (beta chain) was obtained from a study of cytomegalovirus exposure and HLA in healthy donors. The PCR employed 60 Vbeta primers together with 13 Jbeta primers. How the authors handled the data: An analysis that came later counted some 85 million unique TCR beta chains, approximately 10 million shared. Sequencing used immunoSEQ multiplex PCR; TCRdb keeps in-frame clones, though not all of them. V and J calls and clone size are given by that table; D and trimming were obtained from the DNA. This table has around 170,000 clones, around 80% appearing once. This clone was observed a few times. The CDR3 contains 14 residues. Per the germline V gene, CDR1 is SGHVS and CDR2 is FQNEAQ. V lost 1 base and J lost 2, with 6 bases in between.

Source material: PBMCs. This TCR was sampled from a woman in her thirties or forties in good health and CMV-seronegative. V gene TRBV7-8 combines with J gene TRBJ1-5, with D tentatively TRBD1 (5 bases). The CDR3 sequence is CASSLGGGNQPQHF. CDR3 nucleotide sequence: TGTGCCAGCAGCTTAGGGGGGGGCAATCAGCCCCAGCATTTT. Full variable domain (remainder filled in from reference TRBV7-8 and TRBJ1-5): GAGVSQSPRYKVAKRGQDVALRCDPISGHVSLFWYQQALGQGPEFLTYFQNEAQLDKSGLPSDRFFAERPEGSVSTLKIQRTQQEDSAVYLCASSLGGGNQPQHFGDGTRLSIL.